The subject of this entry is one TCR beta chain. The data are from a study of human T cells and chemical hapten exposure. In the study overall: Patients got weekly scalp diphenylcyclopropenone doses over the approximately 23-week study. Patients, chiefly female, had alopecia areata, totalis or universalis. Patch tests of 0.01% DPC on the upper back were read at 6 days.

Time point noted: patch test 1, 2 weeks after DPC sensitization. Stated treatment: therapeutic diphenylcyclopropenone sensitization with weekly scalp DPC. One entry per CDR3 protein, called by TCRdb with MiXCR from the RACE reads. This table holds 65,000 to 85,000 distinct CDR3 sequences, over 9.5% found once. The sequence was obtained from a woman aged 60 to 75 with alopecia areata. Some clones in this sample may be carry-over from other donors' samples. This sample comprised whole blood, obtained in connection with sensitization to the hapten diphenylcyclopropenone (DPC).

The CDR3 coding sequence is TGTGCCAGCAGCCCACCTGGGGCAGTCATTCGCCGAGAGACCCAGTACTTC. This translates into CASSPPGAVIRRETQYF. This chain uses TRBV3-1 with TRBJ2-5; D might be TRBD1 (5 bases). The CDR3 length is 17 residues. Germline loops: CDR1 LGHDT, CDR2 YNNKEL (reference sequence). The V gene lost 4 bases and the J gene lost 4 bases, with 22 bases spanning the gap.